The 10 T cell receptor beta chains in this list originate from one sample, sequenced in a study of cytomegalovirus exposure and HLA in healthy donors. Primers: 60 Vbeta forward and 13 Jbeta reverse. Profiled with immunoSEQ multiplex PCR; TCRdb holds only in-frame clones, not every one. The sample yields tens of thousands of clones, approximately 82% seen once. The sequenced sample was PBMCs. The source of these receptors is a woman between 40 and 55 years old in good health and CMV-seropositive.

This clone was detected a few times. This chain links TRBV6-5 with TRBJ1-5, with a tentative D call TRBD1 (5 bases). Germline V gene data show CDR1 as MNHEY and CDR2 as SVGAGI. Trimming cost V 4 bases and J 3 bases, with 10 bases left between them. The CDR3 sequence is 14 residues long. The CDR3: CASSSQGSNQPQHF. CDR3 in DNA: TGTGCCAGCAGTTCTCAGGGCTCCAATCAGCCCCAGCATTTT.

V is TRBV7-6 and J is TRBJ1-1; D is undetermined. This CDR3 comprises 12 residues. CDR1 is SGHVS, CDR2 FNYEAQ, per germline. Deletions cut 5 bases from V and 7 bases from J, with 11 bases between. The CDR3 is CASSPLTGEAFF. Here the CDR3 DNA reads TGTGCCAGCAGCCCATTGACGGGTGAAGCTTTCTTT.

This clone was seen only once. The chain uses TRBV4-3 and TRBJ1-6, with TRBD1 matching 7 bases. CDR1 is LGHNA, CDR2 YSLEER, per germline. This CDR3 is 15 amino acids long. Unmatched junction bases numbered 6, after V lost 3 bases and J lost 7 bases. As DNA, the CDR3 is TGCGCCAGCAGCCAGGATAGGGGGCCAAATTCACCCCTCCACTTT. This codes for CASSQDRGPNSPLHF.

This clone was seen only a few times. V usage is TRBV18 and J usage is TRBJ1-3; D perhaps matches TRBD1 (5 bases). Germline lookup yields CDR1 KGHSH and CDR2 LQKENI. Trimming took off 2 bases at V and 0 bases at J, with 11 bases between the two ends. The CDR3 is 16 amino acids. The CDR3 region has the DNA TGTGCCAGCTCACCATTCGACAGCCGCTCTGGAAACACCATATATTTT. Translating it yields CASSPFDSRSGNTIYF.

The V and J genes are TRBV5-4 and TRBJ2-7, with 8 bases matching TRBD2. CDR1 SGHNT and CDR2 YYREEE come from the germline V gene (reference sequence). This CDR3 region has 15 residues. Trimming removed 3 bases from V and 4 bases from J; junction bases left unmatched: 9. CDR3 sequence reads: CASSYLAGGAYEQYF. The CDR3 nucleotides are TGTGCCAGCAGCTATCTGGCCGGGGGGGCATACGAGCAGTACTTC.

The rearrangement uses TRBV7-2 and TRBJ2-7, with TRBD1 identical over 9 bases. Germline loops: CDR1 SGHTA, CDR2 FQGNSA. J lost 0 bases, V lost 10 bases, and 4 bases had no gene match. CDR3 length: 13 amino acids. The CDR3 sequence is CATTTGGSYEQYF. In nucleotides, the CDR3 is TGTGCCACTACGACAGGGGGCTCCTACGAGCAGTACTTC. The whole variable domain, filled in from reference TRBV7-2 and TRBJ2-7, reads GAGVSQSPSNKVTEKGKDVELRCDPISGHTALYWYRQSLGQGLEFLIYFQGNSAPDKSGLPSDRFSAERTGGSVSTLTIQRTQQEDSAVYLCATTTGGSYEQYFGPGTRLTVT.

The V call is TRBV5-1, the J call TRBJ1-5; 10 bases agree with TRBD1. Germline lookup yields CDR1 SGHRS and CDR2 YFSETQ. Trimming removed 0 bases from V and 4 bases from J; junction bases left unmatched: 1. The CDR3 has 15 residues. CDR3 bases: TGCGCCAGCAGCTTGGAGGGACAGGGGAATCAGCCCCAGCATTTT. Encoded protein: CASSLEGQGNQPQHF.

This clone was seen only a few times. CDR3 residues: CASSELATSIPNEQFF. The DNA of the CDR3 is TGCGCCAGCAGTGAGTTGGCGACTAGCATACCCAATGAGCAGTTCTTC. The chain employs TRBV10-1 and TRBJ2-1; 7 nucleotides match TRBD2. This CDR3 has 16 residues. Looked up from germline, CDR1 is WNHNN and CDR2 is SYGVQD (reference sequence). V shed 1 base, J shed 6 bases, and the junction held 9 bases outside the gene matches.

The chain couples TRBV11-2 to TRBJ1-4; 10 positions agree with TRBD1. The V and J ends lost 1 base and 8 bases, in that order; junction bases with no gene match: 1. The length of the CDR3 is 14 residues. In germline, CDR1 is SGHAT, CDR2 FQNNGV. The CDR3: CASSLGGQGEKLFF. The CDR3 DNA sequence: TGTGCCAGCAGCTTAGGGGGACAGGGGGAAAAACTGTTTTTT.

This rearrangement joins TRBV5-4 to TRBJ2-1, with D unclear. V lost 4 bases, J lost 7 bases, and 6 bases lay in between. CDR3 length: 11 amino acids. Germline CDR1 and CDR2: SGHNT and YYREEE (reference sequence). CDR3 residues: CASSRQNEQFF. The DNA of the CDR3 is TGTGCCAGCAGCCGCCAGAATGAGCAGTTCTTC.